These 17 T cell receptor beta chains were all obtained from the same sample, sequenced in a study of blood T cells in healthy people across ages. With a J-beta primer mix and a sample-barcoded 5' primer, a second PCR ran about 6 to 11 cycles. In TCRdb, the 5' RACE reads were re-called with MiXCR into one record per CDR3 protein. The sample has around 800,000 distinct CDR3 sequences, roughly 53% seen once. Sample: blood. Receptor source: a man older than 75 in good health.

This clonotype was seen repeatedly, ten times or more. This chain joins TRBV3-1 and TRBJ2-3; 7 bases are a match to TRBD2. The CDR3 totals 19 residues. CDR1 LGHDT and CDR2 YNNKEL come from the germline V gene (reference sequence). With V trimmed by 0 bases and J by 0 bases, 12 bases remained unmatched. The CDR3 reads CASSQDFRASGFSTDTQYF. The DNA of the CDR3 is TGTGCCAGCAGCCAAGATTTTCGCGCTAGCGGATTTAGCACAGATACGCAGTATTTT.

This clonotype was seen many times. This rearrangement joins TRBV2 to TRBJ2-7; D perhaps matches TRBD1 (5 bases). The length of the CDR3 is 15 residues. V was trimmed by 1 base and J by 3 bases, leaving 13 bases between them. Germline V gene data show CDR1 as SNHLY and CDR2 as FYNNEI. The CDR3 loop reads CASSEGPGSGYEQYF. As DNA, the CDR3 is TGTGCCAGCAGTGAAGGGCCAGGGTCGGGCTACGAGCAGTACTTC.

Comment on this clonotype: One end of the junction does not line up with germline, which may come from a read error. This CDR3 is CASGDRDRGNYEQYF. In DNA, the CDR3 is TGTGCCAGCGGTGACCGGGACAGGGGTAACTACGAGCAGTACTTC. V usage is TRBV6-1 and J usage is TRBJ2-7; 10 positions agree with TRBD1. Per the germline V gene, CDR1 is MNHNS and CDR2 is SASEGT. There are 15 residues in the CDR3.

This clonotype was found a few times. The gene calls are TRBV12-3 or TRBV12-4 and TRBJ2-4, with 8 bases fitting TRBD1. J gave up 0 bases and V 4 bases, and 17 bases lay outside the gene matches. CDR3 length equals 20 residues. CDR3: CASSSGSRTGINLAKNIQYF. For the CDR3, the DNA is TGTGCCAGCAGTTCGGGTTCGAGGACAGGGATTAACCTAGCCAAAAACATTCAGTACTTC.

The genes are TRBV20-1 and TRBJ2-7, with TRBD1 identical over 9 bases. The V and J ends lost 6 bases and 6 bases, in that order; junction bases with no gene match: 6. Germline V gene lookup returns CDR1 DFQATT and CDR2 SNEGSKA (reference sequence). This CDR3 is 12 amino acids long. The CDR3 bases are TGCAGTGCCCTTACAGGGGGCGCCGAGCAGTACTTC. Amino acids: CSALTGGAEQYF.

J is TRBJ2-7 and V is TRBV7-9; 7 positions agree with TRBD2. The V and J ends lost 8 bases and 7 bases, in that order; junction bases with no gene match: 17. CDR3 length: 15 residues. Germline CDR1 is SEHNR and CDR2 is FQNEAQ (reference sequence). As DNA, the CDR3 is TGTGCCAGCGGCGAGAGCGGGATGAGAACTTGGGAGCAGTACTTC. It is translated as CASGESGMRTWEQYF.

A few counts support this clonotype. The rearrangement uses TRBV27 and TRBJ1-5; possible D gene TRBD1, 5 bases. This CDR3 is built from 15 residues. CDR1 is MNHEY, CDR2 SMNVEV, per germline (reference sequence). The V end lost 6 bases, the J end lost 0 bases, and 12 bases lay between the germline ends. The CDR3 is CASRSGTVSNQPQHF. CDR3 nucleotides: TGTGCCAGCAGGTCTGGGACTGTTAGCAATCAGCCCCAGCATTTT.

The chain employs TRBV3-1 and TRBJ2-5; D not resolved. Trimming removed 6 bases at V and 5 bases at J, with 16 bases between. The CDR3 runs 14 residues. Per the germline V gene, CDR1 is LGHDT and CDR2 is YNNKEL (reference sequence). CDR3 nucleotides: TGTGCCAGCAGTCGGCTAGGAGAGGCGGAGACCCAGTACTTC. It encodes CASSRLGEAETQYF.

J is TRBJ2-5 and V is TRBV20-1; 10 bases match TRBD1. TRBJ2-7 explains the end of the DNA better; the J call may be wrong. The CDR3 extends over 13 amino acids. CDR1 is DFQATT and CDR2 is SNEGSKA in the germline V gene (reference sequence). The CDR3 DNA reads as TGCAGTGCTGGGGGACAGGGGCGGGGCGAGCAGTACTTC. Protein product: CSAGGQGRGEQYF.

A few counts support this clonotype. The CDR3 DNA is TGTGCCAGCAGCGCCCAGGGGGAGACCCAGTACTTC. This sequence encodes CASSAQGETQYF. The J gene is TRBJ2-5, the V gene TRBV7-2; D is perhaps TRBD1 (6 bases). Trimming left V 5 bases short and J 5 bases short, with 9 bases between. CDR1 is SGHTA and CDR2 is FQGNSA in the germline V gene. The CDR3 covers 12 residues. Using reference TRBV7-2 and TRBJ2-5 for the parts outside the CDR3, the full variable domain is GAGVSQSPSNKVTEKGKDVELRCDPISGHTALYWYRQSLGQGLEFLIYFQGNSAPDKSGLPSDRFSAERTGGSVSTLTIQRTQQEDSAVYLCASSAQGETQYFGPGTRLLVL.

The V gene is TRBV7-2, the J gene TRBJ2-7; TRBD2 matches 9 bases. The J call is uncertain, as TRBJ2-5 better fits the DNA end. CDR1 is SGHTA, CDR2 FQGNSA, per germline. The length of the CDR3 is 17 residues. The CDR3 DNA sequence: TGTGCCAGCAGCTTAGGGGTTAGCGGGAGAGGGCTGGAGACCCAGTACTTC. Protein: CASSLGVSGRGLETQYF.

J is TRBJ1-6 and V is TRBV6-5; D unclear. Trimming removed 0 bases from V and 6 bases from J, with 9 bases in between. Per the germline V gene, CDR1 is MNHEY and CDR2 is SVGAGI. The CDR3 extends over 15 amino acids. The CDR3 loop is CASSYSGRSNSPLHF. DNA for the CDR3: TGTGCCAGCAGTTACTCGGGTCGGAGTAATTCACCCCTCCACTTT.

This clonotype has a handful of counts. The rearrangement links TRBV10-3 to TRBJ1-4; unclear D gene. The CDR3 contains 11 residues. Germline V lookup: CDR1 ENHRY, CDR2 SYGVKD. V lost 8 bases and J lost 4, with 5 bases in between. As DNA, the CDR3 is TGTGCCATCCGCGATAATGAAAAACTGTTTTTT. Its translation: CAIRDNEKLFF.

The sample holds a few counts of this clonotype. The chain has TRBV20-1 and TRBJ1-6; D might be TRBD1 (5 bases). CDR3 size: 15 residues. Germline CDR1 is DFQATT and CDR2 is SNEGSKA (reference sequence). The V and J ends lost 5 bases and 9 bases respectively, with 20 bases between them. The DNA for the CDR3 is TGCAGTGCTGGAGCGGGACGGCTTCCGAGTTCACCCCTCCACTTT. Translation: CSAGAGRLPSSPLHF.

V gene TRBV20-1 combines with J gene TRBJ2-5, with a tentative D call TRBD2 (5 bases). CDR3 length: 14 amino acids. Germline lookup yields CDR1 DFQATT and CDR2 SNEGSKA (reference sequence). V was clipped by 0 bases and J by 5 bases, with 13 bases between them. CDR3 sequence: CSARDAARAETQYF. The CDR3 bases are TGCAGTGCTAGAGACGCGGCGAGGGCGGAGACCCAGTACTTC.

The chain has TRBV24-1 and TRBJ1-2; D call uncertain. This CDR3 is built from 11 residues. Germline CDR1 reads KGHDR; CDR2 reads SFDVKD. Deletions cut 4 bases from V and 4 bases from J, with 3 bases between. CDR3 loop: CATSDSYGYTF. CDR3 coding DNA: TGTGCCACCAGTGACAGCTATGGCTACACCTTC.

In this sample, this clonotype turned up a few times. The gene calls are TRBV5-1 and TRBJ1-1; 11 bases match TRBD1. This CDR3 is 13 amino acids long. Trimming took 3 bases from V and 6 from J; bases not matched to a gene: 1. Germline CDR1 reads SGHRS; CDR2 reads YFSETQ. The CDR3 DNA sequence: TGCGCCAGCAGCTGGGGACAGGGGGCTGAAGCTTTCTTT. Translating it yields CASSWGQGAEAFF.